Each of the 6 T cell receptor beta chains below was sequenced from the same sample in a study of blood T cell repertoires in COVID-19. Profiled with immunoSEQ multiplex PCR; TCRdb holds only in-frame clones, not every one. Of roughly 180,000 clones listed, more than 70% are singletons. Sample: peripheral blood. All receptors come from a woman older than 75 with active or convalescent COVID-19.

Ten or more counts support this clone. The gene calls are TRBV5-1 and TRBJ1-5; possible D gene TRBD1, 6 bases. The CDR3 sequence is 18 residues long. The germline gives CDR1 SGHRS, CDR2 YFSETQ. V lost 2 bases, J lost 0 bases, and 18 bases lay in between. The CDR3 region has the DNA TGCGCCAGCAGCTTCCACTCGGACAGCCAATATAGCAATCAGCCCCAGCATTTT. Protein product: CASSFHSDSQYSNQPQHF.

The rearrangement joins TRBV5-4 to TRBJ2-1, with 12 bases matching TRBD2. V dropped 1 base and J dropped 6; count of bases not matched to a gene: 2. Looked up from germline, CDR1 is SGHNT and CDR2 is YYREEE (reference sequence). The CDR3 length is 15 residues. In DNA, the CDR3 is TGTGCCAGCAGCTTGCTAGCGGGAGGGCCCAATGAGCAGTTCTTC. Protein sequence: CASSLLAGGPNEQFF. The variable domain in full, with the rest retrieved from reference TRBV5-4 and TRBJ2-1, is ETGVTQSPTHLIKTRGQQVTLRCSSQSGHNTVSWYQQALGQGPQFIFQYYREEENGRGNFPPRFSGLQFPNYSSELNVNALELDDSALYLCASSLLAGGPNEQFFGPGTRLTVL.

The chain joins TRBV4-1 to TRBJ1-2; D not certain. The CDR3 is 14 residues long. In germline, CDR1 is MGHRA, CDR2 YSYEKL. The V gene lost 1 base and the J gene lost 4 bases, with 10 bases spanning the gap. The CDR3 DNA is TGCGCCAGCAGCCAAGTGCCCGAGGGCTATGGCTACACCTTC. This gives the protein CASSQVPEGYGYTF.

V gene TRBV2 combines with J gene TRBJ2-1; 8 nucleotides align to TRBD2. The CDR3 is 17 amino acids. V was clipped by 3 bases and J by 7 bases; unmatched bases: 14. CDR1 is SNHLY and CDR2 is FYNNEI in the germline V gene. In nucleotides, the CDR3 is TGTGCCAGCAGTGACCTCAAAAAACTAGCGGTAGGGAATGAGCAGTTCTTC. The encoded protein is CASSDLKKLAVGNEQFF. The complete variable domain, with remaining parts taken from reference TRBV2 and TRBJ2-1, reads EPEVTQTPSHQVTQMGQEVILRCVPISNHLYFYWYRQILGQKVEFLVSFYNNEISEKSEIFDDQFSVERPDGSNFTLKIRSTKLEDSAMYFCASSDLKKLAVGNEQFFGPGTRLTVL.

The V and J genes are TRBV5-1 and TRBJ1-3, with a tentative D call TRBD1 (5 bases). Germline V gene lookup returns CDR1 SGHRS and CDR2 YFSETQ. The CDR3 spans 13 residues. Trimming removed 4 bases from V and 4 bases from J, with 9 bases in between. The CDR3 here is CASSPEGGNTIYF. The CDR3 nucleotides read TGCGCCAGCAGCCCGGAGGGGGGAAACACCATATATTTT.

The CDR3 DNA reads as TGTGCCAGTAGTTCGTTGGACAGGGTCGAGCATTTT. Its protein product is CASSSLDRVEHF. V is TRBV19 and J is TRBJ1-5, with 8 bases aligning to TRBD1. From germline, CDR1 is LNHDA and CDR2 SQIVND (reference sequence). This CDR3 has 12 residues. Trimming cost V 5 bases and J 14 bases; bases outside gene matches: 8.